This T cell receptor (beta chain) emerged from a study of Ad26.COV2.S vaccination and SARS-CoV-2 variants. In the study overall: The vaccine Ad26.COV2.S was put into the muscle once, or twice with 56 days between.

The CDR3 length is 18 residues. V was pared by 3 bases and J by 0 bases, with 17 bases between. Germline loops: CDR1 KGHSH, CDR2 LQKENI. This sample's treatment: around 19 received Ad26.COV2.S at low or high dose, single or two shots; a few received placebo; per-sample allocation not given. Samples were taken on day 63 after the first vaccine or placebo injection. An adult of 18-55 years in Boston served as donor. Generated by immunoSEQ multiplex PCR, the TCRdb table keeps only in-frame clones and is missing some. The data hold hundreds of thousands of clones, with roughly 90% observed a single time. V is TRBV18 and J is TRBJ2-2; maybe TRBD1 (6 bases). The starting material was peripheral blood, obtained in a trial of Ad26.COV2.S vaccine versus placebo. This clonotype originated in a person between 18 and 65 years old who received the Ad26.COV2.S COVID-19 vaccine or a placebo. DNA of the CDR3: TGTGCCAGCTCACCCCAGGGCCCACAGGGATCGAACACCGGGGAGCTGTTTTTT. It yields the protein CASSPQGPQGSNTGELFF.